This is a list of T cell receptor beta chains from one sample in a study of shared T cell receptors in the human thymus. Clones were read by immunoSEQ multiplex PCR, and TCRdb kept only the in-frame ones, dropping some. The sample lists about 660,000 clones, around 87% occurring once. The same specimen was also included in a second study, on human thymus T cells.

Material for sequencing was thymocytes. The source of these receptors is a boy under two years old with a congenital heart defect. CDR3s include the opening cysteine and the closing phenylalanine or tryptophan. A D gene is named only where the DNA matches it firmly. Clone size is not always given. Where it is, it says once, few, many or a class for expanded clones.

V	D	size	J	DNA	CDR3
TRBV6-5	TRBD1	.	TRBJ1-6	TGTGCCAGCAGGTCTCAGGGGGTGGGGTCACCCCTCCACTTT	CASRSQGVGSPLHF
TRBV18	.	.	TRBJ2-3	TGTGCCAGCTCACCTGGCGGAGTGGCAGGGACAAATACGCAGTATTTT	CASSPGGVAGTNTQYF
TRBV28	.	few	TRBJ1-1	TGTGCCAGCAGTCCCCGTATAGGCGGGGCCGGCGGGGACACTGAAGCTTTCTTT	CASSPRIGGAGGDTEAFF
TRBV6-5	TRBD2	.	TRBJ2-7	TGTGCCAGCAGTTACGGTTCGGGAGGTCACGAGCAGTACTTC	CASSYGSGGHEQYF
TRBV11-2	TRBD2	.	TRBJ2-5	TGTGCCAGCAGCCTGAGACTAGCGGGGGGGCAAGAGACCCAGTACTTC	CASSLRLAGGQETQYF
TRBV19	TRBD1	.	TRBJ1-5	TGTGCCAGCGCTCTCGACAGGGCACCTCAGCCCCAGCATTTT	CASALDRAPQPQHF
TRBV19	.	.	TRBJ1-3	TGTGCCAGTAGTATACCGAGGAGCTCTGGAAACACCATATATTTT	CASSIPRSSGNTIYF
TRBV28	.	.	TRBJ1-5	TGTGCCAGCAGTTTTCACAGGTATAATCAGCCCCAGCATTTT	CASSFHRYNQPQHF
TRBV2	.	.	TRBJ2-5	TGTGCCAGCAGTGAGATTAGCCGGGGGGAGACCCAGTACTTC	CASSEISRGETQYF
TRBV7-2	TRBD2	.	TRBJ2-1	TGTGCCAGCAAGGGACTAGCGGGGGGGTACAATGAGCAGTTCTTC	CASKGLAGGYNEQFF
TRBV2	.	.	TRBJ1-2	TGTGCCAGCAGTGAACCCGAAACAGGGCGGTCGGGCTATGGCTACACCTTC	CASSEPETGRSGYGYTF
TRBV5-8	TRBD1	.	TRBJ1-2	TGTGCCAGCACCTCTCCCCAAAGGGGGCGCGGTAACTATGGCTACACCTTC	CASTSPQRGRGNYGYTF
TRBV18	TRBD1	.	TRBJ2-4	TGTGCCAGCTCACCCCAGACAGGGGGTAAAAACATTCAGTACTTC	CASSPQTGGKNIQYF
TRBV4-1	TRBD2	few	TRBJ2-5	TGCGCCAGCAGCCAAGTGGGGGGGACTAGCGAGACCCAGTACTTC	CASSQVGGTSETQYF
TRBV5-4	.	.	TRBJ1-2	TGTGCCAGCAGCCCGGACAGCATCTATGGCTACACCTTC	CASSPDSIYGYTF
TRBV20-1	.	.	TRBJ2-1	TGTGGTGTAGGCGGGAAGGCTGAGCAGTTCTTC	CGVGGKAEQFF
TRBV30	TRBD1	.	TRBJ1-4	TGTGCCTGGAGCGCCGACGGGACAGGGCTTTTTAATGAAAAACTGTTTTTT	CAWSADGTGLFNEKLFF
TRBV5-1	TRBD2	.	TRBJ2-1	TGCGCCAGCAGCCTACGACTTAGCGGGAGGCTAAATGAGCAGTTCTTC	CASSLRLSGRLNEQFF
TRBV30	TRBD1	.	TRBJ1-2	TGTGCCTGGAGCGGATTGCCGGGACAGGGGGCTTCTTATAACTATGGCTACACCTTC	CAWSGLPGQGASYNYGYTF
TRBV28	TRBD1	.	TRBJ1-5	TGTGCCAGCAGCCTTGACAGGGGGCTTGTGAATCAGCCCCAGCATTTT	CASSLDRGLVNQPQHF
TRBV28	.	.	TRBJ2-7	TGTGCCAGCAGTTGGATCTCCGGGACTTCCTACGAGCAGTACTTC	CASSWISGTSYEQYF
TRBV27	.	.	TRBJ2-7	TGTGCCAGCAGTTTCAGGGGGGACTCCTACGAGCAGTACTTC	CASSFRGDSYEQYF
TRBV11-2	TRBD1	.	TRBJ2-3	TGTGCCAGCAGCTTGGGGGACAGGGGACAGGACACAGATACGCAGTATTTT	CASSLGDRGQDTDTQYF
TRBV28	TRBD1	once	TRBJ2-6	TGTGCCAGCAGTTCTCCGGGACAGGTTCTCCCTGGGGCCAACGTCCTGACTTTC	CASSSPGQVLPGANVLTF
TRBV19	TRBD2	.	TRBJ2-3	TGTGCCAGTAGTATTGTGGGGGGGGATACGCAGTATTTT	CASSIVGGDTQYF
TRBV5-6	TRBD1	few	TRBJ1-3	TGTGCCAGCAGGCGGACAGGGTCTGGAAACACCATATATTTT	CASRRTGSGNTIYF